This record covers a single T cell receptor beta chain. The CDR3 runs to 15 residues. Germline V gene data show CDR1 as SGDLS and CDR2 as YYNGEE. Trimming removed 4 bases at V and 0 bases at J, with 11 bases between. The sample is drawn from a study of T cells in Graves' hyperthyroidism and ophthalmopathy. Amplification of TCR beta CDR3 regions was performed using RNA transcripts as template. Using the HTBI primer set, a first-round RT-PCR was run on the TCR CDR3. Via MiXCR, TCRdb re-called the multiplex PCR reads, giving one row per CDR3 protein. There are 750,000 to 950,000 distinct CDR3 sequences in the sample; about two fifths occur only once, and approximately 10% lies in the top ten. Hyperthyroidism, newly diagnosed and lasting under 2 months, affected patients aged 18 to 65.

Source material: blood. This chain uses TRBV9 with TRBJ1-3; a possible D gene is TRBD1 (5 bases). The sequence came from a man aged 18 to 29 with Graves' hyperthyroidism. CDR3 sequence reads: CASSPATVSGNTIYF. DNA of the CDR3: TGTGCCAGCAGCCCTGCGACAGTCTCTGGAAACACCATATATTTT.